Listed here are 8 T cell receptor beta chains from one sample, sequenced in a study of blood T cells in healthy people across ages. Through a sample-barcoded 5' primer and a J-beta primer mix, a second PCR was run for roughly 6 to 11 cycles. TCRdb independently ran MiXCR on the 5' RACE reads; one entry per CDR3 protein. The profile shows 1.2 million to 1.5 million distinct CDR3 sequences, approximately 38% of them singletons. The source material was blood. The source of these receptors is a woman between 18 and 29 years old in good health.

V and J are TRBV11-2 and TRBJ2-3; D possibly corresponds to TRBD2 (6 bases). The CDR3 covers 13 residues. Trimming shortened V by 6 bases and J by 10 bases, and 17 bases separated the two germline ends. The germline gives CDR1 SGHAT, CDR2 FQNNGV. CDR3 sequence reads: CASRTREACPQYF. CDR3 DNA: TGTGCCAGCAGAACGAGGGAGGCGTGTCCGCAGTATTTT.

As for this clonotype: Germline is not matched at one junction end, which may reflect a read error. The V gene is TRBV5-1, the J gene TRBJ1-1; D gene ambiguous. This CDR3 is 14 amino acids long. In germline, CDR1 is SGHRS, CDR2 YFSETQ. The CDR3 DNA follows: TGCGCCAGCAGCTTACATCAGGAGAACATTGAAGCTTTCTTT. It translates to CASSLHQENIEAFF.

The DNA for the CDR3 is TGTGCCAGCAGTGAGACACGTTTCTATGGCTACACCTTC. Translating it yields CASSETRFYGYTF. V gene TRBV6-1 combines with J gene TRBJ1-2; D uncertain. Germline V CDR1 and CDR2: MNHNS, SASEGT. This CDR3 has 13 residues. Trimming removed 3 bases from V and 4 bases from J, with 9 bases in between.

The V gene is TRBV7-9, the J gene TRBJ2-5, with 11 bases lining up with TRBD1. The CDR3 loop spans 18 amino acids. Germline assignment: CDR1 SEHNR and CDR2 FQNEAQ (reference sequence). The J segment lost 4 bases and the V segment lost 5 bases, leaving 15 bases of the junction unmatched. The CDR3: CASSQNSARTGGRETQYF. In DNA form, the CDR3 reads TGTGCCAGCAGCCAAAATTCGGCGCGGACAGGGGGCCGAGAGACCCAGTACTTC.

There are a few counts of this clonotype. The CDR3 region has the DNA TGTGCCAGCAGTTCAAGCCGGACAAGATTGTCCTACGAGCAGTACTTC. Translated, it gives CASSSSRTRLSYEQYF. The chain employs TRBV27 and TRBJ2-7, with D possibly TRBD1 on 5 matching bases. This CDR3 spans 16 amino acids. Between the trimmed V and J ends, which lost 4 bases and 1 base, there was a span of 17 bases. The germline CDR1 and CDR2 sequences are MNHEY and SMNVEV (reference sequence).

This clonotype was recorded a few times. This chain joins TRBV10-3 and TRBJ2-3; 13 nucleotides align to TRBD2. This CDR3 has 17 residues. V lost 7 bases, J lost 0 bases, and 7 bases stayed unmatched. Germline CDR1 and CDR2: ENHRY and SYGVKD. Here the CDR3 DNA reads TGTGCCATCACCCGGGGACTAGCGGGGACTAGCACAGATACGCAGTATTTT. This gives the protein CAITRGLAGTSTDTQYF.

Details on this clonotype: It may be a read error: a sequence one base away is much more abundant. The rearrangement uses TRBV20-1 and TRBJ2-7; D is undetermined. The germline V gene encodes CDR1 DFQATT and CDR2 SNEGSKA (reference sequence). V shed 5 bases and J shed 7 bases, with 18 bases lying between them. This CDR3 is built from 13 residues. CDR3: CSAPLSSYNEQYF. The CDR3 bases are TGCAGTGCTCCCCTGAGCTCCTACAATGAGCAGTACTTC.

This clonotype showed up just a few times. V is TRBV3-1 and J is TRBJ1-1, with D unclear. The germline V and J ends were trimmed by 0 bases and 12 bases, with 8 bases remaining between them. Germline V gives CDR1 LGHDT, CDR2 YNNKEL (reference sequence). This CDR3 is built from 11 residues. The CDR3 region has the DNA TGTGCCAGCAGCCAAGATTTGAGGCCTTTCTTT. Encoded protein: CASSQDLRPFF.